These T cell receptor beta chains were read from a single sample in a study of OX40 agonist ivuxolimab in advanced cancers. Sequencing used immunoSEQ multiplex PCR; TCRdb keeps in-frame clones, though not all of them. Of roughly 80,000 clones listed, 85% were seen once; the top ten hold 2% to 2.5%. Here the sequenced sample was CD4+ or CD8+ T cells sorted from blood, taken in a trial of the OX40 agonist ivuxolimab. The source of these receptors is an adult with an advanced solid tumor such as melanoma, head and neck, liver or kidney cancer. The CDR3 runs from the conserved cysteine through the conserved F or W. The D gene is left open where the match is weak. Only some rows state a clone size, as once, few, many or a class for expanded clones.

j_call: TRBJ2-7
d_call: TRBD2
clone_size: once
v_call: TRBV5-4
cdr3_nt: TGTGCCAGCAGCTTGGCCGCGGGGGCCTACGAGCAGTACTTC
cdr3_aa: CASSLAAGAYEQYF

j_call: TRBJ2-7
d_call: .
clone_size: .
v_call: TRBV28
cdr3_nt: TGTGCCAGCAGTCCACCCTTTCGGGCTGGGATTGGCGAGCAGTACTTC
cdr3_aa: CASSPPFRAGIGEQYF

j_call: TRBJ2-5
d_call: .
clone_size: .
v_call: TRBV7-9
cdr3_nt: TGTGCCAGCAGCTTAGTAGTGGGGTTGAATGAGACCCAGTACTTC
cdr3_aa: CASSLVVGLNETQYF

j_call: TRBJ2-1
d_call: TRBD1
clone_size: .
v_call: TRBV5-4
cdr3_nt: TGTGCCAGCAGCTTGAGGGGGACAGGGGGCCCCTTCAATGAGCAGTTCTTC
cdr3_aa: CASSLRGTGGPFNEQFF

j_call: TRBJ2-1
d_call: TRBD2
clone_size: .
v_call: TRBV30
cdr3_nt: TGTGCCTGGTTATTTAGTCCTAGCGGTCGGGATGAGCAGTTCTTC
cdr3_aa: CAWLFSPSGRDEQFF

j_call: TRBJ1-2
d_call: TRBD1
clone_size: .
v_call: TRBV9
cdr3_nt: TGTGCCAGCAGCGTAGCGGCGGGACAGGCCGCCGCCGGGGGCTACACCTTC
cdr3_aa: CASSVAAGQAAAGGYTF

j_call: TRBJ1-5
d_call: .
clone_size: .
v_call: TRBV7-9
cdr3_nt: TGTGCCAGCAGCTTCCAGGGGAATCAGCCCCAGCATTTT
cdr3_aa: CASSFQGNQPQHF

j_call: TRBJ1-2
d_call: .
clone_size: once
v_call: TRBV7-2
cdr3_nt: TGTGCCAGCAGCTTAGATAAGGCAGGGAGCTCGGGACATGGCTACACCTTC
cdr3_aa: CASSLDKAGSSGHGYTF

j_call: TRBJ1-5
d_call: .
clone_size: .
v_call: TRBV10-2
cdr3_nt: TGCGCCAGCAGTGGGGGGGGCGGAAATCAGCCCCAGCATTTT
cdr3_aa: CASSGGGGNQPQHF

j_call: TRBJ2-5
d_call: .
clone_size: once
v_call: TRBV4-3
cdr3_nt: TGCGCCAGCAGCCTAAAAGAGAACAGCCAAGAGACCCAGTACTTC
cdr3_aa: CASSLKENSQETQYF

j_call: TRBJ2-1
d_call: .
clone_size: .
v_call: TRBV5-4
cdr3_nt: TGTGCCAGCATCAGTTACGGGCCTCTATCCAATGAGCAGTTCTTC
cdr3_aa: CASISYGPLSNEQFF

j_call: TRBJ1-3
d_call: .
clone_size: .
v_call: TRBV9
cdr3_nt: TGTGCCAGCAGTCGGGCCGAAGCTGGAAACACCATATATTTT
cdr3_aa: CASSRAEAGNTIYF

j_call: TRBJ1-5
d_call: .
clone_size: .
v_call: TRBV18
cdr3_nt: TGTGCCAGCTCACCGACAGCCCCGGGACGGCTCAATCAGCCCCAGCATTTT
cdr3_aa: CASSPTAPGRLNQPQHF

j_call: TRBJ1-5
d_call: TRBD1
clone_size: .
v_call: TRBV7-9
cdr3_nt: TGTGCCAGCAGCCCCGGACAGGGGGCGGGTCAGCCCCAGCATTTT
cdr3_aa: CASSPGQGAGQPQHF

j_call: TRBJ1-5
d_call: TRBD1
clone_size: .
v_call: TRBV5-1
cdr3_nt: TGCGCCAGCAGCCTAGGGACAGGCGATAGCAATCAGCCCCAGCATTTT
cdr3_aa: CASSLGTGDSNQPQHF

j_call: TRBJ1-1
d_call: .
clone_size: .
v_call: TRBV6-5
cdr3_nt: TGTGCCAGCCAGTGGGGAGCTGAAGCTTTCTTT
cdr3_aa: CASQWGAEAFF

j_call: TRBJ2-1
d_call: .
clone_size: .
v_call: TRBV5-1
cdr3_nt: TGCGCCAGCAGCCAACAGGGAGGGTTGGGACTATTCTTC
cdr3_aa: CASSQQGGLGLFF

j_call: TRBJ2-2
d_call: .
clone_size: .
v_call: TRBV6-6
cdr3_nt: TGTGCCAGCAGTGGGAACAAGAACACCGGGGAGCTGTTTTTT
cdr3_aa: CASSGNKNTGELFF

j_call: TRBJ2-1
d_call: TRBD2
clone_size: once
v_call: TRBV9
cdr3_nt: TGTGCCAGCAGCGTATATAGCGGGGATACCTACGACTCGAATGAGCAGTTCTTC
cdr3_aa: CASSVYSGDTYDSNEQFF

j_call: TRBJ2-3
d_call: .
clone_size: .
v_call: TRBV28
cdr3_nt: TGTGCCAGCAGGGACAGAATCACAGATACGCAGTATTTT
cdr3_aa: CASRDRITDTQYF

j_call: TRBJ2-3
d_call: .
clone_size: .
v_call: TRBV11-3
cdr3_nt: TGTGCCAGCAGCTTAACCTCTAGCACAGATACGCAGTATTTT
cdr3_aa: CASSLTSSTDTQYF

j_call: TRBJ1-1
d_call: .
clone_size: .
v_call: TRBV27
cdr3_nt: TGTGCCAGCAGTTCCCAATCGTACACTGAAGCTTTCTTT
cdr3_aa: CASSSQSYTEAFF

j_call: TRBJ2-2
d_call: TRBD2
clone_size: .
v_call: TRBV18
cdr3_nt: TGTGCCAGCTCACCAACTAGCGGGAGTTGGGAGCTGTTTTTT
cdr3_aa: CASSPTSGSWELFF

j_call: TRBJ2-2
d_call: .
clone_size: .
v_call: TRBV7-9
cdr3_nt: TGTGCCAGCAGCTTAAACCCCGGACAGCTGCTGTTTTTT
cdr3_aa: CASSLNPGQLLFF

j_call: TRBJ1-3
d_call: .
clone_size: .
v_call: TRBV30
cdr3_nt: TGTGCCTGGAGTGGAGGAAACACCATATATTTT
cdr3_aa: CAWSGGNTIYF

j_call: TRBJ1-1
d_call: .
clone_size: few
v_call: TRBV30
cdr3_nt: TGTGCCTGTACGAACACTGAAGCTTTCTTT
cdr3_aa: CACTNTEAFF

j_call: TRBJ2-5
d_call: .
clone_size: .
v_call: TRBV6-6
cdr3_nt: TGTGCCAGCAGTTACCCTATCGGGGCGATGAAGACCCAGTACTTC
cdr3_aa: CASSYPIGAMKTQYF

j_call: TRBJ1-1
d_call: .
clone_size: once
v_call: TRBV18
cdr3_nt: TGTGCCAGCTCACCATTAAACGGGGGCCACACTGAAGCTTTCTTT
cdr3_aa: CASSPLNGGHTEAFF

j_call: TRBJ2-1
d_call: .
clone_size: .
v_call: TRBV5-4
cdr3_nt: TGTGCCAGCAGCTCGGATGGGCGGGTGTTAACCTACAATGAGCAGTTCTTC
cdr3_aa: CASSSDGRVLTYNEQFF

j_call: TRBJ1-4
d_call: .
clone_size: .
v_call: TRBV27
cdr3_nt: TGTGCCAGCAGGGGTGGGGCCTCTAATGAAAAACTGTTTTTT
cdr3_aa: CASRGGASNEKLFF

j_call: TRBJ1-3
d_call: .
clone_size: .
v_call: TRBV7-9
cdr3_nt: TGTGCCAGCAGCTTAGGGGAGAGGTCCGGAAACACCATATATTTT
cdr3_aa: CASSLGERSGNTIYF

j_call: TRBJ2-2
d_call: .
clone_size: .
v_call: TRBV2
cdr3_nt: TGTGCCAGCAGTAACAGGGCCTCGAACACCGGGGAGCTGTTTTTT
cdr3_aa: CASSNRASNTGELFF

j_call: TRBJ1-1
d_call: TRBD1
clone_size: .
v_call: TRBV19
cdr3_nt: TGTGCCAGTAGTAGCCTGGGACAGGAGAACACTGAAGCTTTCTTT
cdr3_aa: CASSSLGQENTEAFF

j_call: TRBJ1-2
d_call: .
clone_size: .
v_call: TRBV11-1
cdr3_nt: TGTGCCAGCAGCTCCAGGGGAGGCTATGGCTACACCTTC
cdr3_aa: CASSSRGGYGYTF

j_call: TRBJ2-1
d_call: .
clone_size: .
v_call: TRBV7-2
cdr3_nt: TGTGCCAGCAGCTTACGGTTTTCCCCGTTCAGCACCTACAATGAGCAGTTCTTC
cdr3_aa: CASSLRFSPFSTYNEQFF

j_call: TRBJ2-1
d_call: .
clone_size: .
v_call: TRBV11-2
cdr3_nt: TGTGCCAGCAGCTGGACACAGGACTTGGGGAATGAGCAGTTCTTC
cdr3_aa: CASSWTQDLGNEQFF

j_call: TRBJ2-7
d_call: TRBD1
clone_size: few
v_call: TRBV6-5
cdr3_nt: TGTGCCAGCAGTTACTCGAGTCAGACAGGGGTGACCGGCTCGTACTTC
cdr3_aa: CASSYSSQTGVTGSYF

j_call: TRBJ1-5
d_call: .
clone_size: .
v_call: TRBV19
cdr3_nt: TGTGCCAGTAGTAGGCAGGGTCGCAATCAGCCCCAGCATTTT
cdr3_aa: CASSRQGRNQPQHF

j_call: TRBJ1-2
d_call: TRBD1
clone_size: .
v_call: TRBV4-2
cdr3_nt: TGTGCCAGCAGCCGACAGGGCTGGTATGGCTACACCTTC
cdr3_aa: CASSRQGWYGYTF

j_call: TRBJ2-5
d_call: TRBD2
clone_size: .
v_call: TRBV4-3
cdr3_nt: TGCGCCAGCAGCCAAGGGTCTAGCGGGGCGGGGGAGACCCAGTACTTC
cdr3_aa: CASSQGSSGAGETQYF

j_call: TRBJ2-5
d_call: TRBD2
clone_size: .
v_call: TRBV14
cdr3_nt: TGTGCCAGCAGCCAAGTTCTAGCGGGAGTGGATAACCAAGAGACCCAGTACTTC
cdr3_aa: CASSQVLAGVDNQETQYF

j_call: TRBJ2-3
d_call: .
clone_size: .
v_call: TRBV19
cdr3_nt: TGTGCCAGTAGGGTTAGCGGCACAGATACGCAGTATTTT
cdr3_aa: CASRVSGTDTQYF

j_call: TRBJ2-7
d_call: TRBD1
clone_size: .
v_call: TRBV6-4
cdr3_nt: TGTGCCAGCAGCCCCGGGACAGGGGACGAGCAGTACTTC
cdr3_aa: CASSPGTGDEQYF

j_call: TRBJ2-2
d_call: .
clone_size: .
v_call: TRBV2
cdr3_nt: TGTGCCAGCAGTGAAGCGCCTGGGGCCACCGGGGAGCTGTTTTTT
cdr3_aa: CASSEAPGATGELFF

j_call: TRBJ1-5
d_call: TRBD1
clone_size: .
v_call: TRBV28
cdr3_nt: TGTGCCAGCAGTCCGAGACAGGGTTCAGGCAATCAGCCCCAGCATTTT
cdr3_aa: CASSPRQGSGNQPQHF

j_call: TRBJ1-2
d_call: .
clone_size: .
v_call: TRBV19
cdr3_nt: TGTGCCAGTAGTCCGAACCGCCGTCCCGCGGGCGGCTACACCTTC
cdr3_aa: CASSPNRRPAGGYTF

j_call: TRBJ1-4
d_call: .
clone_size: .
v_call: TRBV28
cdr3_nt: TGTGCCAGCAGTGTTTTCTCGGGGGGTAATGAAAAACTGTTTTTT
cdr3_aa: CASSVFSGGNEKLFF

j_call: TRBJ2-1
d_call: TRBD2
clone_size: few
v_call: TRBV9
cdr3_nt: TGTGCCAGCAGCGTAAGACTAGCGCCTCACAATGAGCAGTTCTTC
cdr3_aa: CASSVRLAPHNEQFF

j_call: TRBJ2-7
d_call: .
clone_size: .
v_call: TRBV5-1
cdr3_nt: TGCGCCAGCAGCTTGGCGCAGGGCGCCGACGAGCAGTACTTC
cdr3_aa: CASSLAQGADEQYF

j_call: TRBJ1-1
d_call: .
clone_size: .
v_call: TRBV15
cdr3_nt: TGTGCCACCAGCAGAGATTCGAGATATGAAGCTTTCTTT
cdr3_aa: CATSRDSRYEAFF

j_call: TRBJ1-1
d_call: .
clone_size: .
v_call: TRBV7-2
cdr3_nt: TGTGCCAGCAGCTTAGCCCCAGGACGTAAGAACACTGAAGCTTTCTTT
cdr3_aa: CASSLAPGRKNTEAFF

j_call: TRBJ1-6
d_call: .
clone_size: .
v_call: TRBV5-1
cdr3_nt: TGCGCCAGCAGCTTGGAAGCATTGACACCCCTCCACTTT
cdr3_aa: CASSLEALTPLHF

j_call: TRBJ2-1
d_call: TRBD1
clone_size: .
v_call: TRBV7-8
cdr3_nt: TGTGCCAGCAGCGCCCGGGACAGCTTCTACAATGAGCAGTTCTTC
cdr3_aa: CASSARDSFYNEQFF

j_call: TRBJ2-2
d_call: .
clone_size: .
v_call: TRBV5-4
cdr3_nt: TGTGCCAGCAGCGCTGAAGGGATAGCGGTAAACACCGGGGAGCTGTTTTTT
cdr3_aa: CASSAEGIAVNTGELFF

j_call: TRBJ1-5
d_call: .
clone_size: few
v_call: TRBV6-1
cdr3_nt: TGTGCCAGCAGTGAAATGGCAGTCGTTCAGCCCCAGCATTTT
cdr3_aa: CASSEMAVVQPQHF

j_call: TRBJ2-7
d_call: TRBD2
clone_size: .
v_call: TRBV6-5
cdr3_nt: TGTGCCAGCAGACCGGGACTAGCGGGGGAGATCGAGCAGTACTTC
cdr3_aa: CASRPGLAGEIEQYF

j_call: TRBJ2-6
d_call: TRBD1
clone_size: .
v_call: TRBV5-4
cdr3_nt: TGTGCCAGCAGCTCGTTAGGGACAGGAACCTCTGGGGCCAACGTCCTGACTTTC
cdr3_aa: CASSSLGTGTSGANVLTF

j_call: TRBJ1-4
d_call: .
clone_size: .
v_call: TRBV19
cdr3_nt: TGTGCCAGTACCGACAGGCCTGCACCTAATGAAAAACTGTTTTTT
cdr3_aa: CASTDRPAPNEKLFF

j_call: TRBJ2-6
d_call: .
clone_size: .
v_call: TRBV6-1
cdr3_nt: TGTGCCAGCAGGGACACTTCTGGGGCCAACGTCCTGACTTTC
cdr3_aa: CASRDTSGANVLTF

j_call: TRBJ2-1
d_call: .
clone_size: .
v_call: TRBV6-5
cdr3_nt: TGTGCCAGCAGTTACTCGAACGTTAGGAATGAGCAGTTCTTC
cdr3_aa: CASSYSNVRNEQFF